Listed below are T cell receptor beta chains from one sample, sequenced in a study of Graves' ophthalmopathy and Graves' hyperthyroidism. TCRdb ran MiXCR on the multiplex PCR reads and lists one entry per CDR3 protein. The sample comprises approximately 380,000 distinct CDR3 sequences, 20% to 25% of which are singletons, and roughly 3% rests with the top ten. Sequenced input: peripheral blood. These receptors came from a woman between 18 and 30 years old with stable Graves' hyperthyroidism. Each CDR3 is given with its conserved first and last residue. The D gene is left open where the match is weak. Not every row has a clone size; where given, it reads once, few, many or a size class.

CDR3: CASSSGTGGNQPQHF; DNA: TGTGCCAGCAGCTCCGGGACAGGGGGTAATCAGCCCCAGCATTTT; V: TRBV7-8; size: many; D: TRBD1; J: TRBJ1-5
CDR3: CASSRDRNSYEQYF; DNA: TGTGCCAGTAGCCGAGACAGGAACTCCTACGAGCAGTACTTC; V: TRBV19; size: -; D: -; J: TRBJ2-7
CDR3: CASSQDPSGRNTGELFF; DNA: TGTGCCAGCAGCCAAGACCCCTCAGGGCGAAACACCGGGGAGCTGTTTTTT; V: TRBV4-2; size: -; D: -; J: TRBJ2-2
CDR3: CASSLKATQYF; DNA: TGTGCCAGCAGCTTAAAGGCGACCCAGTACTTC; V: TRBV7-2; size: many; D: -; J: TRBJ2-5
CDR3: CASRELAGGPYEQYF; DNA: TGTGCCAGCAGGGAACTAGCGGGAGGGCCCTACGAGCAGTACTTC; V: TRBV27; size: many; D: TRBD2; J: TRBJ2-7
CDR3: CASSEYRWSGNQPQHF; DNA: TGTGCCAGCAGTGAGTATCGGTGGTCGGGCAATCAGCCCCAGCATTTT; V: TRBV2; size: many; D: -; J: TRBJ1-5
CDR3: CSARVPARTAAYEQYF; DNA: TGCAGTGCTCGCGTCCCCGCCAGGACAGCCGCCTACGAGCAGTACTTC; V: TRBV20-1; size: many; D: -; J: TRBJ2-7
CDR3: CASSMSGSRQPQHF; DNA: TGTGCCAGTAGTATGTCGGGATCCAGGCAGCCCCAGCATTTT; V: TRBV19; size: -; D: -; J: TRBJ1-5
CDR3: CASSYGGRANYGYTF; DNA: TGTGCCAGCAGTTACGGGGGCAGAGCTAACTATGGCTACACCTTC; V: TRBV6-5; size: many; D: -; J: TRBJ1-2
CDR3: CASSHEQGRETKYF; DNA: TGTGCCAGCTCGCACGAACAGGGACGAGAGACCAAGTACTTC; V: TRBV18; size: -; D: -; J: TRBJ2-5
CDR3: CAWSWTSGNQETQYF; DNA: TGTGCCTGGAGTTGGACTAGCGGGAACCAAGAGACCCAGTACTTC; V: TRBV30; size: -; D: TRBD2; J: TRBJ2-5
CDR3: CASSRTGTGWVNTEAFF; DNA: TGCGCCAGCAGCCGAACCGGGACAGGGTGGGTGAACACTGAAGCTTTCTTT; V: TRBV4-1; size: once; D: TRBD1; J: TRBJ1-1
CDR3: CASTGLVSYEQYF; DNA: TGTGCCAGCACGGGACTAGTCTCTTACGAGCAGTACTTC; V: TRBV10-3; size: many; D: TRBD2; J: TRBJ2-7
CDR3: CASSRGAYTEAFF; DNA: TGTGCCAGCAGCAGGGGGGCGTACACTGAAGCTTTCTTT; V: TRBV6-1; size: -; D: TRBD1; J: TRBJ1-1
CDR3: CSAPAEYVAFF; DNA: TGCAGTGCTCCAGCCGAGTATGTAGCTTTCTTT; V: TRBV20-1; size: -; D: -; J: TRBJ1-1
CDR3: CSVEDLQATYNEQFF; DNA: TGCAGCGTTGAAGATCTCCAGGCCACCTACAATGAGCAGTTCTTC; V: TRBV29-1; size: many; D: -; J: TRBJ2-1
CDR3: CSAYGQGRNTEAFF; DNA: TGCAGTGCCTATGGACAGGGGAGGAACACTGAAGCTTTCTTT; V: TRBV20-1; size: many; D: TRBD1; J: TRBJ1-1
CDR3: CASKISGANVLTF; DNA: TGTGCCAGCAAGATCTCTGGGGCCAACGTCCTGACTTTC; V: TRBV6-2/TRBV6-3; size: once; D: -; J: TRBJ2-6
CDR3: CASSMTGLHEQYF; DNA: TGTGCCAGCAGCATGACAGGGCTCCACGAGCAGTACTTC; V: TRBV7-9; size: many; D: TRBD1; J: TRBJ2-7
CDR3: CATSRQAYEQYF; DNA: TGTGCCACCAGCAGACAGGCCTACGAGCAGTACTTC; V: TRBV15; size: -; D: -; J: TRBJ2-7
CDR3: CSTEWSGGTDTQYF; DNA: TGCAGTACGGAGTGGAGCGGGGGCACAGATACGCAGTATTTT; V: TRBV20-1; size: many; D: TRBD2; J: TRBJ2-3
CDR3: CASRQQGGRDYEQYF; DNA: TGTGCCAGCAGACAACAGGGAGGTCGGGACTACGAGCAGTACTTC; V: TRBV6-1; size: -; D: -; J: TRBJ2-7
CDR3: CASSQGLAGGILEQYF; DNA: TGCGCCAGCAGCCAAGGACTAGCGGGAGGGATCCTCGAGCAGTACTTC; V: TRBV5-1; size: many; D: TRBD2; J: TRBJ2-7
CDR3: CATSDGDSSGNTIYF; DNA: TGTGCCACCAGTGATGGGGACAGCTCTGGAAACACCATATATTTT; V: TRBV24-1; size: many; D: TRBD1; J: TRBJ1-3
CDR3: CASSLASDEQYF; DNA: TGTGCCAGCAGTTTAGCAAGCGACGAGCAGTACTTC; V: TRBV12-3/TRBV12-4; size: many; D: -; J: TRBJ2-7
CDR3: CASSLRRDINTEAFF; DNA: TGTGCCAGCAGTTTACGTAGAGACATCAACACTGAAGCTTTCTTT; V: TRBV12-3/TRBV12-4; size: many; D: -; J: TRBJ1-1
CDR3: CATTTSGTTDTQYF; DNA: TGTGCCACCACAACTAGCGGGACCACAGATACGCAGTATTTT; V: TRBV24-1; size: -; D: TRBD2; J: TRBJ2-3